This TCR beta chain was identified in a study of cytomegalovirus exposure and HLA in healthy donors. Overall study findings and caveats: Accurate predictions that matched the HLA-A and HLA-B alleles of most subjects were reportedly made from TCR beta sequences. Per a prior analysis, the majority of TCR beta V segments were productive roughly 87% or roughly 30% of the time. There were 150 or so TCR beta chains listed as cytomegalovirus-associated.

A note on this clone: Antigen specificity is unknown.

The PCR had 60 Vbeta and 13 Jbeta primers. Generated by immunoSEQ multiplex PCR, the TCRdb table keeps only in-frame clones and is missing some. Among 150,000 to 200,000 clones listed, about 77% were seen once. Trimming took 3 bases from V and 2 from J; bases not matched to a gene: 6. The CDR3 consists of 16 residues. Per germline, CDR1 SNHLY and CDR2 FYNNEI. The chain uses TRBV2 and TRBJ2-3; 9 bases align to TRBD2. This clonotype was obtained from a man aged 18 to 29 in good health and CMV-seropositive. The source material was PBMCs. The DNA for the CDR3 is TGTGCCAGCAGTGACGTAGGGACTAGCCTCACAGATACGCAGTATTTT. It specifies CASSDVGTSLTDTQYF.